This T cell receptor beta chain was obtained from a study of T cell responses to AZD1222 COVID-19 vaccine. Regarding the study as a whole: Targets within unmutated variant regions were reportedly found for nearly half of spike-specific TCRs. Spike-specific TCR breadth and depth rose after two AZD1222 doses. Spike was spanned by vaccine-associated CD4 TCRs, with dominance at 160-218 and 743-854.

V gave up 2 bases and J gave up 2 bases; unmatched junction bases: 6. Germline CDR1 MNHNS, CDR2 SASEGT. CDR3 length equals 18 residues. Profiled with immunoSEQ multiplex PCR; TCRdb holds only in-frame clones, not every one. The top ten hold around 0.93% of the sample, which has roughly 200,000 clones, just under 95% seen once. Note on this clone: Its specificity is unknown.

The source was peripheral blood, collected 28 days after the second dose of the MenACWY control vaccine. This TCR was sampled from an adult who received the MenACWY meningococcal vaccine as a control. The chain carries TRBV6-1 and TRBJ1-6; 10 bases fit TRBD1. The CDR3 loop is CASSERGQGWTYNSPLHF. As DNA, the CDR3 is TGTGCCAGCAGTGAAAGGGGACAGGGGTGGACCTATAATTCACCCCTCCACTTT.